A single sample gave rise to the 3 T cell receptor beta chains below, sequenced in a study of blood T cells in healthy people across ages. Through a sample-barcoded 5' primer and a J-beta primer mix, a second PCR was run for roughly 7 to 11 cycles. MiXCR, applied by TCRdb to the 5' RACE reads, yields one record per CDR3 protein. The profile shows 720,000 or so distinct CDR3 sequences, 35% to 50% of them singletons. Sequencing was performed on blood. Receptor source: a man older than 75 in good health.

Only one count was recorded for this clonotype. The CDR3 nucleotides read TGTGCCAGCAGTGTAACCAGCCTTCAAGAGACCCAGTACTTC. Translating gives CASSVTSLQETQYF. V gene TRBV25-1 combines with J gene TRBJ2-5; no clear D gene. Germline loops: CDR1 MGHDK, CDR2 SYGVNS. CDR3 size: 14 residues. The V gene lost 4 bases and the J gene lost 2 bases, with 11 bases spanning the gap.

For this clonotype: Its ends do not fully match the called genes, so a read error is possible. The DNA of the CDR3 is TGTGCCAGCAGCTTAAGGGTCAGGGGGCCGGAGCACTTC. It specifies CASSLRVRGPEHF. V usage is TRBV7-2 and J usage is TRBJ2-5, with 8 bases that match TRBD1. Looked up from germline, CDR1 is SGHTA and CDR2 is FQGNSA. The CDR3 contains 13 residues.

J is TRBJ1-2 and V is TRBV7-2; TRBD1 matches 8 bases. With 3 bases clipped from V and 4 bases from J, the junction kept 10 bases outside the gene matches. The CDR3 is 16 amino acids. Germline assignment: CDR1 SGHTA and CDR2 FQGNSA. The DNA for the CDR3 is TGTGCCAGCAGCTTGGCCGGTGGACAGGGAGTCTATGGCTACACCTTC. This gives the protein CASSLAGGQGVYGYTF.